The 24 T cell receptor beta chains below were found in one sample sequenced in a study of OX40 agonist ivuxolimab in advanced cancers. The assay was immunoSEQ multiplex PCR, and TCRdb's table has in-frame clones only and misses some. The sample lists 75,000 to 100,000 clones; approximately 80% were seen once. The sample here was CD4+ or CD8+ T cells sorted from blood, taken in a trial of the OX40 agonist ivuxolimab. Receptor source: an adult with an advanced solid tumor such as melanoma, head and neck, liver or kidney cancer.

This chain connects TRBV6-1 to TRBJ1-2, with a tentative D call TRBD1 (5 bases). The length of the CDR3 is 15 residues. Germline V gene sequence: CDR1 MNHNS, CDR2 SASEGT. Trimming left V 3 bases short and J 1 base short, with 12 bases between. For the CDR3, the DNA is TGTGCCAGCAGTGACCAAGTGGGGGATAACTATGGCTACACCTTC. Its translation is CASSDQVGDNYGYTF.

The chain uses TRBV6-6 and TRBJ2-7, with TRBD1 matching 8 bases. CDR1 is MNHNY and CDR2 is SVGAGI in the germline V gene (reference sequence). Losses at the gene ends were 6 bases for V and 2 bases for J; bases not matched to a gene: 9. This CDR3 contains 15 residues. DNA for the CDR3: TGTGCCAGCAGGGAGAACGGACAGGGCGCCTACGAGCAGTACTTC. Amino acid sequence: CASRENGQGAYEQYF.

The chain couples TRBV6-7 to TRBJ1-1; possible D gene TRBD1, 5 bases. TRBV6-7 is annotated as an ORF whose role is uncertain. Trimming took 0 bases from V and 0 from J, leaving 11 bases between them. This CDR3 is 16 amino acids long. The CDR3, as DNA: TGTGCCAGCAGTTACTCGCGGGGGACCATGAACACTGAAGCTTTCTTT. This gives the protein CASSYSRGTMNTEAFF.

This sequence joins TRBV11-2 and TRBJ2-3; D might be TRBD2 (5 bases). CDR1 is SGHAT and CDR2 is FQNNGV in the germline V gene. The CDR3 runs to 18 residues. Trimming shortened V by 1 base and J by 5 bases, and 22 bases separated the two germline ends. The CDR3 sequence: CASSLGNLWGSGLDTQYF. In DNA form, the CDR3 reads TGTGCCAGCAGCTTAGGCAATCTATGGGGATCGGGGTTAGATACGCAGTATTTT.

This clone has only one observation. V is TRBV12-2 and J is TRBJ2-7; the DNA was not used to check the table's D call, TRBD2. TRBV12-2 is shown as a pseudogene. The CDR3 has 18 amino acids. The CDR3 region is CASRLEISGSAPLYEQYF. The CDR3 DNA follows: TGTGCAAGTCGCTTAGAGATTAGCGGGAGTGCCCCCCTCTACGAGCAGTACTTC.

V usage is TRBV18 and J usage is TRBJ2-7; 8 nucleotides line up with TRBD2. Germline V gene data show CDR1 as KGHSH and CDR2 as LQKENI. The CDR3 consists of 13 residues. The V and J ends lost 9 bases and 3 bases, in that order; junction bases with no gene match: 7. CDR3 sequence: CASLGLVGYEQYF. CDR3 DNA sequence: TGTGCCAGTTTGGGACTAGTAGGCTACGAGCAGTACTTC.

The gene calls are TRBV19 and TRBJ1-1; D is unresolved. The CDR3 totals 13 residues. V shed 0 bases and J shed 4 bases, with 6 bases lying between them. Germline CDR1 LNHDA, CDR2 SQIVND (reference sequence). The CDR3 is CASSIDLGTEAFF. CDR3 nucleotides: TGTGCCAGTAGTATAGATCTGGGCACTGAAGCTTTCTTT. The full variable domain, completed using reference TRBV19 and TRBJ1-1, is DGGITQSPKYLFRKEGQNVTLSCEQNLNHDAMYWYRQDPGQGLRLIYYSQIVNDFQKGDIAEGYSVSREKKESFPLTVTSAQKNPTAFYLCASSIDLGTEAFFGQGTRLTVV.

The V call is TRBV19, the J call TRBJ2-6, with D unresolved. The CDR3 covers 15 residues. Trimming took 4 bases from V and 4 from J, leaving 11 bases between them. CDR1 and CDR2 from the germline V gene are LNHDA and SQIVND (reference sequence). The CDR3 coding sequence is TGTGCCAGTAGTAGTTCGTCTTACGGGGCCAACGTCCTGACTTTC. It yields the protein CASSSSSYGANVLTF.

The chain recombines TRBV10-1 with TRBJ1-6; no definite D call. There are 13 residues in the CDR3. CDR1 WNHNN and CDR2 SYGVQD come from the germline V gene (reference sequence). V gave up 7 bases and J gave up 4 bases, with 8 bases separating them. CDR3 DNA sequence: TGCGCCAGCACGGGCCCGTATAATTCACCCCTCCACTTT. Translating it yields CASTGPYNSPLHF.

The chain joins TRBV11-2 to TRBJ1-2, with 7 bases that match TRBD1. This CDR3 has 15 amino acids. The junction had 5 bases not matched to a gene; V was cut back by 0 bases and J by 4 bases. CDR1 is SGHAT and CDR2 is FQNNGV in the germline V gene. CDR3 nucleotide sequence: TGTGCCAGCAGCTTAGATTCCGGGACAGCCTATGGCTACACCTTC. The encoded protein is CASSLDSGTAYGYTF.

The chain recombines TRBV6-1 with TRBJ1-4, with D possibly being TRBD1 (5 bases). Germline assignment: CDR1 MNHNS and CDR2 SASEGT. CDR3 length: 16 amino acids. Trimming pared 1 base from V and 1 base from J, leaving 10 bases between. The CDR3 coding sequence is TGTGCCAGCAGTGAAGGGAACAGGCTAACTAATGAAAAACTGTTTTTT. It encodes CASSEGNRLTNEKLFF.

The rearrangement uses TRBV19 and TRBJ2-1, with 13 positions matching TRBD2. Germline values: CDR1 LNHDA, CDR2 SQIVND (reference sequence). V lost 8 bases to trimming and J lost 5 bases; unmatched junction nucleotides: 3. The CDR3 extends over 14 amino acids. The CDR3 here is CASRGLAGNNEQFF. CDR3 in DNA: TGTGCCAGTCGGGGACTAGCGGGAAACAATGAGCAGTTCTTC.

The chain couples TRBV15 to TRBJ2-1, with 9 bases identical to TRBD1. The CDR3 is 19 residues long. V dropped 5 bases and J dropped 4; count of bases not matched to a gene: 18. Looked up from germline, CDR1 is LNHNV and CDR2 is YYDKDF (reference sequence). This CDR3 is CATSGTGTGYGSKYNEQFF. CDR3 DNA: TGTGCCACCAGCGGTACCGGGACAGGGTACGGATCAAAGTACAATGAGCAGTTCTTC.

The chain's CDR3 is CATTNGTLLAGGRTDTQYF. The CDR3 DNA reads as TGTGCCACCACCAACGGGACCCTACTAGCGGGGGGACGCACAGATACGCAGTATTTT. This sequence joins TRBV15 and TRBJ2-3; 12 bases match TRBD2. CDR1 LNHNV and CDR2 YYDKDF come from the germline V gene (reference sequence). V was pared by 7 bases and J by 1 base, with 15 bases of the junction left unmatched. The CDR3 consists of 19 residues.

The table lists this clone with a few counts. V gene TRBV18 combines with J gene TRBJ1-2; the D gene is possibly TRBD1 (5 bases). This CDR3 is built from 14 residues. Germline V gene lookup returns CDR1 KGHSH and CDR2 LQKENI. V was trimmed by 2 bases and J by 7 bases, leaving 14 bases between them. CDR3 in amino acids: CASSPTAGSGGYTF. CDR3 DNA: TGTGCCAGCTCACCAACCGCAGGGTCAGGTGGCTACACCTTC.

V gene TRBV2 combines with J gene TRBJ2-1; the D is unclear. The CDR3 is made up of 15 amino acids. V was clipped by 1 base and J by 0 bases, with 7 bases between them. Germline assignment: CDR1 SNHLY and CDR2 FYNNEI. The CDR3 sequence is CASSEGGGSYNEQFF. The CDR3 nucleotides read TGTGCCAGCAGTGAAGGGGGTGGCTCCTACAATGAGCAGTTCTTC.

J is TRBJ1-3 and V is TRBV9; D gene unclear. Germline V gene sequence: CDR1 SGDLS, CDR2 YYNGEE. Trimming pared 0 bases from V and 4 bases from J, leaving 17 bases between. The length of the CDR3 is 17 residues. CDR3 sequence: CASSVEAEIRVGNTIYF. CDR3 nucleotide sequence: TGTGCCAGCAGCGTAGAGGCTGAAATACGAGTGGGAAACACCATATATTTT.

The genes are TRBV5-6 and TRBJ2-6; 8 bases are a match to TRBD1. The ends lost 4 bases at V and 4 bases at J; junction bases unmatched: 7. The CDR3 has 16 residues. Germline assignment: CDR1 SGHDT and CDR2 YYEEEE. CDR3 residues: CASSRDRDRGANVLTF. The CDR3 DNA reads as TGTGCCAGCAGCCGAGACCGGGACAGGGGGGCCAACGTCCTGACTTTC.

The chain uses TRBV19 and TRBJ2-7; 7 bases match TRBD1. Trimming took 3 bases from V and 4 from J; bases not matched to a gene: 6. The CDR3 has 14 amino acids. Germline values: CDR1 LNHDA, CDR2 SQIVND (reference sequence). The CDR3, as DNA: TGTGCCAGTAGTATCAACAGGGGCGCGTACGAGCAGTACTTC. This encodes CASSINRGAYEQYF.

A word on this clone: Germline is not matched at one junction end, which may reflect a read error. V and J are TRBV6-5 and TRBJ1-3; D ambiguous. In germline, CDR1 is MNHEY, CDR2 SVGAGI. This CDR3 has 15 residues. In DNA, the CDR3 is TGTGCCAGCAGTGACTCGGGAGGGAGGGGAAACACCATATATTTT. Protein product: CASSDSGGRGNTIYF.

The J gene is TRBJ2-7, the V gene TRBV6-1, with 8 bases fitting TRBD1. V shed 4 bases and J 6 bases; nucleotides not matched to a gene: 2. This CDR3 spans 12 amino acids. Germline V gives CDR1 MNHNS, CDR2 SASEGT. The CDR3 here is CASSGQGREQYF. The CDR3 DNA follows: TGTGCCAGCAGTGGACAGGGGCGCGAGCAGTACTTC.

The chain uses TRBV27 and TRBJ1-4; D is unresolved. The CDR3 spans 14 residues. Per germline, CDR1 MNHEY and CDR2 SMNVEV (reference sequence). V was trimmed by 5 bases and J by 6 bases, leaving 13 bases between them. The CDR3 loop reads CASSPRWSYEKLFF. CDR3 nucleotides: TGTGCCAGCAGTCCCAGGTGGAGTTATGAAAAACTGTTTTTT.

The V call is TRBV5-6, the J call TRBJ1-6; D is uncertain. In germline, CDR1 is SGHDT, CDR2 YYEEEE. The CDR3 runs to 17 residues. V was trimmed by 0 bases and J by 1 base, leaving 11 bases between them. CDR3 protein: CASSLDSLGSYNSPLHF. The CDR3, as DNA: TGTGCCAGCAGCTTGGACAGCCTGGGGTCCTATAATTCACCCCTCCACTTT.

This chain connects TRBV4-1 to TRBJ2-2, with 9 nucleotides matching TRBD1. CDR3 length: 18 amino acids. The trim removed 4 bases at V and 3 bases at J, leaving 12 bases unmatched. Looked up from germline, CDR1 is MGHRA and CDR2 is YSYEKL. In DNA, the CDR3 is TGCGCCAGCAGCCCCCGGGACAGGGATCTTGGAGACACCGGGGAGCTGTTTTTT. The encoded protein is CASSPRDRDLGDTGELFF.